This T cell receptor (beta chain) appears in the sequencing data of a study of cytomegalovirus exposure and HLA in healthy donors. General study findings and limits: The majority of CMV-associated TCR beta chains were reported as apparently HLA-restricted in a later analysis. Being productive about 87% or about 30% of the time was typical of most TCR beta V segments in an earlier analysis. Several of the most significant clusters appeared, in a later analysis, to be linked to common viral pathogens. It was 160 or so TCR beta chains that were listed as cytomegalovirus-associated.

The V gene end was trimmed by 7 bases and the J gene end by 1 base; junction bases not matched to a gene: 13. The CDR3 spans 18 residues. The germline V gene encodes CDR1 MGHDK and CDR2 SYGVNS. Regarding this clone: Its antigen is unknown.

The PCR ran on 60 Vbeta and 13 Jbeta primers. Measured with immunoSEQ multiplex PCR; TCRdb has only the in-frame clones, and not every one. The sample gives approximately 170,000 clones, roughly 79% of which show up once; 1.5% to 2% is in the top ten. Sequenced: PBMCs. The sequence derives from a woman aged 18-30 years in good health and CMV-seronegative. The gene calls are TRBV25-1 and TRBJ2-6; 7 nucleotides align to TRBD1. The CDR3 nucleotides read TGTGCCAGCAAGGATGCGAACCCGGACAGGTCTGGGGCCAACGTCCTGACTTTC. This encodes CASKDANPDRSGANVLTF.